The clone carrying this T cell receptor beta chain was recorded at least ten times. Its antigen is unidentified. The length of the CDR3 is 14 residues. V was clipped by 5 bases and J by 0 bases, with 10 bases between them. Germline V gene lookup returns CDR1 LNHNV and CDR2 YYDKDF (reference sequence). This sample was included in a study of CD8 T cells in ankylosing spondylitis. General observations from the study: Clones linked to disease, bearing a CD8+ phenotype, were relatively rare in peripheral blood. Existing reports had already noted some motif variants in reactive arthritis synovial fluid and blood. Ankylosing spondylitis blood appeared to be characterized by a TCR beta motif of under ten highly homologous variants.

A single record per CDR3 protein comes from TCRdb applying MiXCR to the 5' RACE reads. Among a few hundred thousand distinct CDR3 sequences listed, roughly 20% were seen once. The sequenced sample consisted of blood, either unsorted or a sorted T cell fraction (not recorded which). This chain uses TRBV15 with TRBJ1-1; D remains ambiguous. The TCR was taken from a female donor with ankylosing spondylitis or in good health (not recorded which). The CDR3 region has the DNA TGTGCCACCAGCTCACAGAGCATGAACACTGAAGCTTTCTTT. Encoded protein: CATSSQSMNTEAFF.